This entry lists 2 T cell receptor beta chains sequenced from one sample in a study of monozygotic twins with inflammatory bowel disease. TCRdb processed the 5' RACE reads again and assigns one entry to each CDR3 protein, with no DNA. The specimen's table records around 200,000 distinct CDR3 sequences. Material for sequencing was blood. These receptors were collected from a human donor with ulcerative colitis or Crohn's disease, or a healthy co-twin of an affected twin (not recorded which).

The chain's CDR3 is CASSIGGGYSNQPQHF. The V gene is TRBV19, the J gene TRBJ1-5. The CDR3 has 16 residues. CDR1 and CDR2 from the germline V gene are LNHDA and SQIVND (reference sequence).

The chain joins TRBV29-1 to TRBJ1-2; no DNA is available, so the TRBD1 call from TCRdb remains unchecked. CDR1 SQVTM and CDR2 ANQGSEA come from the germline V gene. The CDR3 extends over 14 amino acids. The CDR3: CSVDTGQGKNGYTF.